The 16 T cell receptor beta chains given below trace back to one sample, sequenced in a study of cytomegalovirus exposure and HLA in healthy donors. It was with 60 Vbeta and 13 Jbeta primers that the PCR ran. Only in-frame clones appear in the TCRdb table, and some are missing; sequencing was by immunoSEQ multiplex PCR. The sample has about 110,000 clones; under 85% are singletons. The sample comprised PBMCs. These receptors came from a man in his forties in good health and CMV-seronegative.

V is TRBV27 and J is TRBJ1-6; D possibly corresponds to TRBD1 (6 bases). The ends were cut back, 6 bases at V and 7 bases at J, with 16 bases in the middle. CDR1 is MNHEY and CDR2 is SMNVEV in the germline V gene (reference sequence). The CDR3 is 15 residues long. The CDR3 DNA is TGTGCCAGCAGAGTAACAGGGATTGGGAATTCACCCCTCCACTTT. This gives the protein CASRVTGIGNSPLHF.

The chain couples TRBV27 to TRBJ2-2, with D possibly TRBD2 on 7 matching bases. The germline V and J ends were trimmed by 7 bases and 0 bases, with 12 bases remaining between them. Germline V lookup: CDR1 MNHEY, CDR2 SMNVEV (reference sequence). The CDR3 runs 15 residues. CDR3: CASNRRGPNTGELFF. The CDR3 bases are TGTGCCAGCAACCGGCGGGGGCCGAACACCGGGGAGCTGTTTTTT.

The chain couples TRBV18 to TRBJ2-7; 7 bases agree with TRBD1. The junction had 4 bases not matched to a gene; V was cut back by 6 bases and J by 2 bases. CDR1 and CDR2 (germline): KGHSH, LQKENI. The CDR3 loop spans 13 amino acids. As DNA, the CDR3 is TGTGCCAGCTCCCCCGGGACAGCCTACGAGCAGTACTTC. This sequence encodes CASSPGTAYEQYF.

The chain joins TRBV7-9 to TRBJ2-1, with 8 bases matching TRBD1. The V and J ends lost 5 bases and 4 bases, in that order; junction bases with no gene match: 4. This CDR3 spans 14 amino acids. CDR1 and CDR2 (germline): SEHNR, FQNEAQ (reference sequence). The CDR3 sequence is CASSRGQVYNEQFF. Written as DNA, the CDR3 is TGTGCCAGCAGCCGGGGACAGGTTTACAATGAGCAGTTCTTC. Using reference TRBV7-9 and TRBJ2-1 for the parts outside the CDR3, the full variable domain is DTGVSQNPRHKITKRGQNVTFRCDPISEHNRLYWYRQTLGQGPEFLTYFQNEAQLEKSRLLSDRFSAERPKGSFSTLEIQRTEQGDSAMYLCASSRGQVYNEQFFGPGTRLTVL.

The V call is TRBV4-3, the J call TRBJ2-3, with TRBD1 as a possible D gene (5 bases). This CDR3 is built from 15 residues. The V gene lost 4 bases and the J gene lost 0 bases, with 11 bases spanning the gap. The germline V gene encodes CDR1 LGHNA and CDR2 YSLEER. CDR3 nucleotide sequence: TGCGCCAGCAGCCCCCGACAGTTTAGCACAGATACGCAGTATTTT. It specifies CASSPRQFSTDTQYF.

The V gene is TRBV7-3, the J gene TRBJ2-2; D may be TRBD2 (7 bases). Trimming left V 5 bases short and J 1 base short, with 11 bases between. This CDR3 is built from 15 residues. Germline V gives CDR1 SGHTA, CDR2 FQGTGA. CDR3 sequence: CASSRGGGNTGELFF. In DNA, the CDR3 is TGTGCCAGCAGCCGAGGGGGGGGGAACACCGGGGAGCTGTTTTTT.

This chain links TRBV2 with TRBJ2-7, with D perhaps TRBD1 (6 bases). This CDR3 comprises 14 residues. The V and J ends lost 2 bases and 2 bases respectively, with 10 bases between them. Germline CDR1 reads SNHLY; CDR2 reads FYNNEI. CDR3 bases: TGTGCCAGCAGTGAACAAGGGGGTCCCTACGAGCAGTACTTC. This codes for CASSEQGGPYEQYF. The full variable domain, in which reference TRBV2 and TRBJ2-7 provide the parts outside the CDR3, is EPEVTQTPSHQVTQMGQEVILRCVPISNHLYFYWYRQILGQKVEFLVSFYNNEISEKSEIFDDQFSVERPDGSNFTLKIRSTKLEDSAMYFCASSEQGGPYEQYFGPGTRLTVT.

This chain links TRBV15 with TRBJ1-2, with a tentative D call TRBD1 (5 bases). The CDR3 has 14 residues. V lost 0 bases and J lost 8, with 13 bases in between. Per germline, CDR1 LNHNV and CDR2 YYDKDF (reference sequence). The CDR3 bases are TGTGCCACCAGCAGAGATCGCAGGGCATACGGCTACACCTTC. Residues: CATSRDRRAYGYTF.

V usage is TRBV5-4 and J usage is TRBJ2-2, with D possibly being TRBD2 (5 bases). Germline CDR1 and CDR2: SGHNT and YYREEE (reference sequence). This CDR3 region has 14 residues. Trimming removed 4 bases at V and 6 bases at J, with 13 bases between. The CDR3 region is CASSIPLAPGELFF. As DNA, the CDR3 is TGTGCCAGCAGCATACCGCTAGCCCCCGGGGAGCTGTTTTTT. Full variable domain (outside the CDR3, taken from reference TRBV5-4 and TRBJ2-2): ETGVTQSPTHLIKTRGQQVTLRCSSQSGHNTVSWYQQALGQGPQFIFQYYREEENGRGNFPPRFSGLQFPNYSSELNVNALELDDSALYLCASSIPLAPGELFFGEGSRLTVL.

The chain has TRBV5-1 and TRBJ2-5; 7 positions match TRBD1. This CDR3 has 13 amino acids. Germline-derived CDR1 and CDR2 are SGHRS and YFSETQ. V lost 4 bases to trimming and J lost 7 bases; unmatched junction nucleotides: 7. CDR3 DNA: TGCGCCAGCAGCCAAGACAGGGCGGGGACCCAGTACTTC. It translates to CASSQDRAGTQYF.

The V gene is TRBV9, the J gene TRBJ2-7; 7 bases are shared with TRBD1. The CDR3 loop spans 15 amino acids. Per the germline V gene, CDR1 is SGDLS and CDR2 is YYNGEE. V lost 4 bases to trimming and J lost 2 bases; unmatched junction nucleotides: 9. The chain's CDR3 is CASSITAGTAYEQYF. CDR3 bases: TGTGCCAGCAGCATCACCGCCGGGACAGCCTACGAGCAGTACTTC.

The chain has TRBV4-3 and TRBJ2-3; 8 positions match TRBD2. The CDR3 length is 17 residues. Germline CDR1 and CDR2: LGHNA and YSLEER. The trim removed 0 bases at V and 5 bases at J, leaving 10 bases unmatched. CDR3 region: CASSQEATGGARDTQYF. The DNA of the CDR3 is TGCGCCAGCAGCCAAGAAGCAACGGGGGGGGCGAGAGATACGCAGTATTTT.

This chain uses TRBV6-6 with TRBJ2-5; 9 positions agree with TRBD1. The junction had 8 bases not matched to a gene; V was cut back by 4 bases and J by 2 bases. Germline assignment: CDR1 MNHNY and CDR2 SVGAGI (reference sequence). CDR3 length: 16 amino acids. This CDR3 reads CASSWDGTGLQETQYF. The DNA for the CDR3 is TGTGCCAGCAGTTGGGACGGGACAGGGCTTCAAGAGACCCAGTACTTC.

V is TRBV29-1 and J is TRBJ1-2; the match to TRBD1 covers 8 bases. CDR3 length equals 13 residues. V shed 7 bases and J 3 bases; nucleotides not matched to a gene: 7. Germline values: CDR1 SQVTM, CDR2 ANQGSEA. CDR3 region: CSAAGGAHYGYTF. The CDR3 nucleotides read TGCAGCGCTGCAGGGGGCGCCCACTATGGCTACACCTTC.

In its sample, this clone was seen a few times. The CDR3 DNA reads as TGTGCCAGCAGTTCCCGGGGGTATAGCACAGATACGCAGTATTTT. Translation: CASSSRGYSTDTQYF. The V gene is TRBV9, the J gene TRBJ2-3; D might be TRBD2 (6 bases). This CDR3 comprises 15 residues. V lost 5 bases and J 0 bases, leaving 13 bases between the germline ends. The germline V gene encodes CDR1 SGDLS and CDR2 YYNGEE.

The chain links TRBV9 to TRBJ1-1; 8 positions match TRBD1. Unmatched junction bases numbered 6, after V lost 0 bases and J lost 8 bases. The CDR3 totals 14 residues. Germline CDR1 and CDR2: SGDLS and YYNGEE. The DNA of the CDR3 is TGTGCCAGCAGCGTAGTGCAGGGGGCCGGAGAAGCTTTCTTT. Protein: CASSVVQGAGEAFF. The whole variable domain, filled in from reference TRBV9 and TRBJ1-1, reads DSGVTQTPKHLITATGQRVTLRCSPRSGDLSVYWYQQSLDQGLQFLIQYYNGEERAKGNILERFSAQQFPDLHSELNLSSLELGDSALYFCASSVVQGAGEAFFGQGTRLTVV.